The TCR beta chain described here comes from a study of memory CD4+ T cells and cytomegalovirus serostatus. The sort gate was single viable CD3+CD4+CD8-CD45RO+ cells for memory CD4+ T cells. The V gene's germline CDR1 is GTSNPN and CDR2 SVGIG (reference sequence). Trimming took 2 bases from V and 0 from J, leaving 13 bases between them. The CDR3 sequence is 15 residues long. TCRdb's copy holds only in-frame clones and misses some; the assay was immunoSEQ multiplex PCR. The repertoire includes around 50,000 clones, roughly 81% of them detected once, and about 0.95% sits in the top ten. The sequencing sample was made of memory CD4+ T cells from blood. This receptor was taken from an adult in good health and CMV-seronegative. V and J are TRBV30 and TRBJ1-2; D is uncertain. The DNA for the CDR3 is TGTGCCTGGAGTAACGGACTTTTAGCTAACTATGGCTACACCTTC. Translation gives CAWSNGLLANYGYTF.